Here is one TCR beta chain with its context. Its matching antigen is unknown. The sequenced template was cDNA made from the entire isolated RNA. Clones were sequenced by immunoSEQ multiplex PCR, and TCRdb holds only the in-frame ones, with some missing. Here the sample spans over 700,000 clones, roughly 15% being singletons. J gave up 0 bases and V 6 bases, and 10 bases lay outside the gene matches. This CDR3 is built from 16 residues. The germline CDR1 and CDR2 sequences are ENHRY and SYGVKD. The source of the sample is a study of beta chain features in type 1 diabetes. Study findings and constraints: It was among patients, rather than healthy donors, that naive, central memory and Treg TCRB repertoires appeared more similar. A definitive answer on HLA type influencing TCRB rearrangement was not reached here.

This receptor was taken from a woman in her late teens or twenties in good health. This sequence joins TRBV10-3 and TRBJ2-7; 8 bases agree with TRBD2. Sequencing was performed on naive CD4+ T cells from blood. The CDR3, as DNA: TGTGCCATCAGCCCCTCGACTAGCGCCAGCTCCTACGAGCAGTACTTC. It codes for CAISPSTSASSYEQYF.